The 16 T cell receptor beta chains below come from one sample, sequenced in a study of post-analysis software for immune sequencing data. General study results and limits: Several TRBV segments were more frequent in patients than controls; TRBV5-6, TRBV5-1 and TRBV20-1 belonged to this group.

Sequencing libraries made from TCR beta cDNA carried unique molecular identifiers. Each CDR3 protein gets one entry after TCRdb re-called the PCR reads with MiXCR. The table has 550,000 to 700,000 distinct CDR3 sequences, about 40% seen once. No antigen has been identified for these receptors. The sequenced sample consisted of blood. These receptor sequences come from a girl aged 5-17 years with multiple sclerosis.

The rearrangement links TRBV5-1 to TRBJ2-3; TRBD1 is a possible D gene (5 bases). The CDR3 spans 15 residues. The germline gives CDR1 SGHRS, CDR2 YFSETQ. V lost 1 base and J 2 bases, leaving 11 bases between the germline ends. The CDR3 region has the DNA TGCGCCAGCAGCTTGCGACAGTACCTCACAGATACGCAGTATTTT. It specifies CASSLRQYLTDTQYF.

The chain combines TRBV20-1 with TRBJ2-7; weak D call: TRBD1 (6 bases). Germline CDR1 is DFQATT and CDR2 is SNEGSKA (reference sequence). The CDR3 is 14 amino acids. Between the trimmed V and J ends, which lost 3 bases and 4 bases, there was a span of 16 bases. The CDR3 here is CSASASQGRYEQYF. The CDR3 nucleotides read TGCAGTGCTAGTGCGTCACAGGGAAGATACGAGCAGTACTTC.

In the case of this clonotype: An end of the junction differs from the germline gene, which may be a read error. This chain connects TRBV7-9 to TRBJ2-7; 9 positions agree with TRBD2. The V gene's germline CDR1 is SEHNR and CDR2 FQNEAQ (reference sequence). The CDR3 sequence is 15 residues long. This chain's CDR3 is CAGSSPVSGSDEQYF. The CDR3 DNA reads TGTGCCGGCAGCTCGCCTGTTAGCGGGAGTGATGAGCAGTACTTC.

The chain has TRBV21-1 and TRBJ2-4; the listed D gene, TRBD2, was not tested against the DNA. The J call could be wrong; TRBJ2-7 is a better fit for the DNA end. TRBV21-1 is a listed pseudogene. The CDR3 runs 17 residues. This CDR3 reads CASSKWLGGRAHHEQYF. The DNA for the CDR3 is TGTGCCAGCAGCAAATGGCTTGGCGGGAGGGCCCACCACGAGCAGTACTTC.

This chain joins TRBV7-2 and TRBJ2-4, with D tentatively TRBD2 (6 bases). The DNA matches TRBJ2-5 better at its end, which makes the J call doubtful. From germline, CDR1 is SGHTA and CDR2 FQGNSA. The CDR3 has 15 amino acids. CDR3 sequence reads: CASSSGTAPRETQYF. For the CDR3, the DNA is TGTGCCAGCAGCTCCGGGACTGCTCCTCGAGAGACCCAGTACTTC.

A remark on this clonotype: The junction shows a germline mismatch at one end, possibly a read error. The chain carries TRBV20-1 and TRBJ2-3, with 11 bases aligning to TRBD2. Germline V lookup: CDR1 DFQATT, CDR2 SNEGSKA (reference sequence). This CDR3 is 17 amino acids long. This chain's CDR3 is CRARAALLAGETDTQYF. The CDR3 bases are TGCAGAGCTAGAGCGGCCTTACTAGCGGGGGAGACAGATACGCAGTATTTT.

The chain uses TRBV27 and TRBJ2-7, with D hard to call. The V gene's germline CDR1 is MNHEY and CDR2 SMNVEV (reference sequence). The CDR3 extends over 14 amino acids. The V and J ends lost 0 bases and 4 bases respectively, with 10 bases between them. The CDR3 here is CASSLSRWAYEQYF. CDR3 DNA: TGTGCCAGCAGTTTATCGCGATGGGCTTACGAGCAGTACTTC.

Concerning this clonotype: This may be a read error, as it is one base from a much larger clone. This chain uses TRBV5-1 with TRBJ2-3; no definite D call. Germline-derived CDR1 and CDR2 are SGHRS and YFSETQ. V shed 0 bases and J shed 6 bases, with 14 bases lying between them. CDR3 length: 15 amino acids. CDR3 region: CASSLGLGLSDTQYF. The DNA for the CDR3 is TGCGCCAGCAGCTTGGGGCTAGGCCTCAGTGATACGCAGTATTTT.

V gene TRBV24-1 combines with J gene TRBJ2-7; TRBD1 agrees at 10 bases. The CDR3 runs to 15 residues. Germline loops: CDR1 KGHDR, CDR2 SFDVKD. J gave up 5 bases and V 5 bases, and 8 bases lay outside the gene matches. For the CDR3, the DNA is TGTGCCACCAGTGTACCGGGACAGGGGATGAACGAGCAGTACTTC. Protein sequence: CATSVPGQGMNEQYF.

The chain couples TRBV4-1 to TRBJ2-3, with unresolved D. Between the trimmed V and J ends, which lost 1 base and 3 bases, there was a span of 11 bases. This CDR3 spans 15 amino acids. The germline V gene encodes CDR1 MGHRA and CDR2 YSYEKL. The DNA of the CDR3 is TGCGCCAGCAGCCAAGTTCAAGAAATAACAGATACGCAGTATTTT. Translation gives CASSQVQEITDTQYF.

The sample holds a few counts of this clonotype. The chain uses TRBV6-5 and TRBJ1-6, with D uncertain. The CDR3 spans 15 residues. Germline V gene data show CDR1 as MNHEY and CDR2 as SVGAGI. V lost 5 bases and J lost 0, with 8 bases in between. In DNA form, the CDR3 reads TGTGCCAGCAGTATAATTGGCTCCTATAATTCACCCCTCCACTTT. Its protein product is CASSIIGSYNSPLHF.

This clonotype appeared a few times. The chain joins TRBV12-3 or TRBV12-4 to TRBJ2-7; D possibly corresponds to TRBD2 (6 bases). The V end lost 10 bases, the J end lost 0 bases, and 16 bases lay between the germline ends. The CDR3 extends over 14 amino acids. The CDR3 reads CATTTGRSSYEQYF. The CDR3 DNA reads as TGTGCCACCACGACGGGGAGGAGCTCCTACGAGCAGTACTTC.

This clonotype was counted a few times. The chain is built from TRBV30 and TRBJ1-2; D remains unclear. The CDR3 has 13 residues. CDR1 GTSNPN and CDR2 SVGIG come from the germline V gene (reference sequence). Trimming shortened V by 1 base and J by 8 bases, and 14 bases separated the two germline ends. This chain's CDR3 is CAWSAGSGWGYTF. For the CDR3, the DNA is TGTGCCTGGAGTGCAGGATCAGGTTGGGGCTACACCTTC. Filled out from reference TRBV30 and TRBJ1-2, the complete variable domain reads SQTIHQWPATLVQPVGSPLSLECTVEGTSNPNLYWYRQAAGRGLQLLFYSVGIGQISSEVPQNLSASRPQDRQFILSSKKLLLSDSGFYLCAWSAGSGWGYTFGSGTRLTVV.

CDR3 in DNA: TGTGCCAGCAGCCGTCTTGGGAGCTCTGGGGCCAACGTCCTGACTTTC. Translation gives CASSRLGSSGANVLTF. The V and J genes are TRBV14 and TRBJ2-6; tentative D call: TRBD2 (5 bases). The CDR3 loop spans 16 amino acids. The V gene lost 4 bases and the J gene lost 0 bases, with 10 bases spanning the gap. Germline CDR1 is SGHDN and CDR2 is FVKESK.

This rearrangement joins TRBV24-1 to TRBJ2-3; no definite D call. The CDR3 is 13 amino acids. V lost 4 bases to trimming and J lost 8 bases, with 12 bases between them. In germline, CDR1 is KGHDR, CDR2 SFDVKD. CDR3 in DNA: TGTGCCACCAGTGACCTTGAAAGAAGTACGCAGTATTTT. Translation: CATSDLERSTQYF.

This clonotype has just a few counts. J is TRBJ2-3 and V is TRBV7-7, with D possibly called TRBD1 or TRBD2 (5 bases each). The germline V gene has CDR1 SSHAT and CDR2 FNYEAQ (reference sequence). Between the trimmed V and J ends, which lost 1 base and 2 bases, there was a span of 7 bases. The CDR3 has 14 residues. The CDR3 region has the DNA TGTGCCAGCAGCTTAGGGGGACCCACAGATACGCAGTATTTT. It is translated as CASSLGGPTDTQYF.